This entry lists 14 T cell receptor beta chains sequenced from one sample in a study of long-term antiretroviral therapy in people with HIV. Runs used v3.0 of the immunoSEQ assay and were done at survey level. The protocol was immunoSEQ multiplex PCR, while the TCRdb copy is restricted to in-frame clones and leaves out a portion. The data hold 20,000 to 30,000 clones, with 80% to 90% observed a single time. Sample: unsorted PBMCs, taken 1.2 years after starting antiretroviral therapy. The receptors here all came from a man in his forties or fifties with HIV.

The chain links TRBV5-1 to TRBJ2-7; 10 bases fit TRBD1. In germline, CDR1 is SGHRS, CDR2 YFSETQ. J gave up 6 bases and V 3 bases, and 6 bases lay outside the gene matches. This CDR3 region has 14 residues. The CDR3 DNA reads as TGCGCCAGCAGCTCGACAGGGGGCGAAGCCGAGCAGTACTTC. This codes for CASSSTGGEAEQYF.

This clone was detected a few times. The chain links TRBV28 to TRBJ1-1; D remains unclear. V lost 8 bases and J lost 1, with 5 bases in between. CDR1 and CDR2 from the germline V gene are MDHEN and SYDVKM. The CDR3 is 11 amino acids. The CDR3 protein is CASRGNTEAFF. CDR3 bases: TGTGCCAGCCGTGGGAACACTGAAGCTTTCTTT.

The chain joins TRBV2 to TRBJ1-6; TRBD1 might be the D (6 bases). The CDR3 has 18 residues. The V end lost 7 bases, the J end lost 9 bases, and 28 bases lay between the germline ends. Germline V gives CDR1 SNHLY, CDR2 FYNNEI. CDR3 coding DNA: TGTGCCAGCACCCCCGGGGGGGACGGGGGACAAAAGGGTTCACCCCTCCACTTT. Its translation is CASTPGGDGGQKGSPLHF.

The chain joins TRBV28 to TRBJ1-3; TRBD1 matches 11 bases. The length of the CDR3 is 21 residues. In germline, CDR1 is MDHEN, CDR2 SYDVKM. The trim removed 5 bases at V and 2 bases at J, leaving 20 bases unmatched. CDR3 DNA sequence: TGTGCCAGCAGTGCCCATTATCCGGGACAGGGGGAATTTCGGGCTGGAAACACCATATATTTT. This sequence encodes CASSAHYPGQGEFRAGNTIYF. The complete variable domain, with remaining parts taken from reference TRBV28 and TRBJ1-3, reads DVKVTQSSRYLVKRTGEKVFLECVQDMDHENMFWYRQDPGLGLRLIYFSYDVKMKEKGDIPEGYSVSREKKERFSLILESASTNQTSMYLCASSAHYPGQGEFRAGNTIYFGEGSWLTVV.

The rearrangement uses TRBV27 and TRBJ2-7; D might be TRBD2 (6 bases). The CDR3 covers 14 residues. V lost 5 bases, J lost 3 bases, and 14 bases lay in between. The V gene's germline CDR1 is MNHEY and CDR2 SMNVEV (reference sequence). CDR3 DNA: TGTGCCAGCAGTCCTTATTTGGGGGGCTACGAGCAGTACTTC. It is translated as CASSPYLGGYEQYF.

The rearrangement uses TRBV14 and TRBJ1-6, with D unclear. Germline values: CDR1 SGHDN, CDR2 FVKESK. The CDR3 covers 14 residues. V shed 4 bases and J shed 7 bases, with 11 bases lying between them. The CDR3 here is CASSRRPGNSPLHF. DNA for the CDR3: TGTGCCAGCAGCCGAAGACCTGGGAATTCACCCCTCCACTTT.

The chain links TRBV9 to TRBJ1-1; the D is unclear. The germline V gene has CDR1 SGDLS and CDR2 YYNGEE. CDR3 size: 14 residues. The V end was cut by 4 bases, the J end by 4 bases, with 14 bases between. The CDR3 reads CASSPLAWTTEAFF. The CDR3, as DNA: TGTGCCAGCAGCCCCCTCGCGTGGACCACTGAAGCTTTCTTT.

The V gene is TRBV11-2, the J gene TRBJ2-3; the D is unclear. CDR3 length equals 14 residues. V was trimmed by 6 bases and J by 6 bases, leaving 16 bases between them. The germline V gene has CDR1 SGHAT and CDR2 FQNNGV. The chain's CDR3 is CASSPDPMGDTQYF. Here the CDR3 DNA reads TGTGCCAGCAGTCCGGACCCTATGGGGGATACGCAGTATTTT.

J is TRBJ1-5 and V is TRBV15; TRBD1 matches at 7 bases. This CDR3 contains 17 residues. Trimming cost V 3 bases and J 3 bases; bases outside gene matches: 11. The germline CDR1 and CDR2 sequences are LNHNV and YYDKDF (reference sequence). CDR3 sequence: CATSRNPGGGFNQPQHF. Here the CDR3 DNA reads TGTGCCACCAGCAGGAACCCAGGGGGGGGTTTCAATCAGCCCCAGCATTTT.

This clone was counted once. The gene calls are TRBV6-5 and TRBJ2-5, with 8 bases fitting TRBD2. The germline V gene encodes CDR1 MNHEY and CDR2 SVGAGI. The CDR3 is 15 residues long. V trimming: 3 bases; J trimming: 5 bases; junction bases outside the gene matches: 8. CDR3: CASSYRGGTGETQYF. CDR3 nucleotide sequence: TGTGCCAGCAGTTATCGGGGGGGGACTGGGGAGACCCAGTACTTC.

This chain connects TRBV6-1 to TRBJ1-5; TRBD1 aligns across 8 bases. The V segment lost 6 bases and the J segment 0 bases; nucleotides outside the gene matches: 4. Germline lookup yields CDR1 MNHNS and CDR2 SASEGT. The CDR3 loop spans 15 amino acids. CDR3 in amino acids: CASRTGGHSNQPQHF. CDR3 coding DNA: TGTGCCAGCAGAACAGGGGGACATAGCAATCAGCCCCAGCATTTT.

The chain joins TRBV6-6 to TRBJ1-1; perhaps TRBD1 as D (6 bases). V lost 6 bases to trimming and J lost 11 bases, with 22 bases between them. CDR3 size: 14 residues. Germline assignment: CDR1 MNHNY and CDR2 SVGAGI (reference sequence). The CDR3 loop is CASRAGGGREQAFF. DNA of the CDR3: TGTGCCAGCAGAGCGGGAGGGGGGCGGGAGCAGGCTTTCTTT.

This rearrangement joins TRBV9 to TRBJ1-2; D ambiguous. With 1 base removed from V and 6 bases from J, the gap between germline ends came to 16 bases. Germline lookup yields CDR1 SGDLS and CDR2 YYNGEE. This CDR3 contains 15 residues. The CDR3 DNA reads TGTGCCAGCAGCGTAACCTCCGGGGTAGAGCATGGCTACACCTTC. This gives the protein CASSVTSGVEHGYTF.

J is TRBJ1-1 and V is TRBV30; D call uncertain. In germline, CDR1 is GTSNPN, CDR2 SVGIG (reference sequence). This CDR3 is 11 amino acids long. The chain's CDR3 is CASGWDTEAFF. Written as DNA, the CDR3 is TGTGCTTCGGGGTGGGACACTGAAGCTTTCTTT. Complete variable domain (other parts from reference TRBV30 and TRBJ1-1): SQTIHQWPATLVQPVGSPLSLECTVEGTSNPNLYWYRQAAGRGLQLLFYSVGIGQISSEVPQNLSASRPQDRQFILSSKKLLLSDSGFYLCASGWDTEAFFGQGTRLTVV.